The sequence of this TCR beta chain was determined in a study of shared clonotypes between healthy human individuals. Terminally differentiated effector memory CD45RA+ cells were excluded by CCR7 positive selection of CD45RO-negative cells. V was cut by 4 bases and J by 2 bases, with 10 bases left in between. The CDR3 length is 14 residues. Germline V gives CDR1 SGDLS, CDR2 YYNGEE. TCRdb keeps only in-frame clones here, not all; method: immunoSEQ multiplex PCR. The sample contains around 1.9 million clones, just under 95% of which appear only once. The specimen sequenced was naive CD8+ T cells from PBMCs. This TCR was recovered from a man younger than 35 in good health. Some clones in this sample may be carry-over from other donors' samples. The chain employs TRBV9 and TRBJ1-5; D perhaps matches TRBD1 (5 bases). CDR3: CASSPWGGNQPQHF. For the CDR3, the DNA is TGTGCCAGCAGCCCTTGGGGCGGCAATCAGCCCCAGCATTTT.